The next 9 T cell receptor beta chains were all read from a single sample in a study of cytomegalovirus exposure and HLA in healthy donors. The PCR employed 60 Vbeta primers together with 13 Jbeta primers. The assay was immunoSEQ multiplex PCR, and TCRdb's table has in-frame clones only and misses some. Altogether approximately 210,000 clones are present, about 85% being singletons, with the ten largest covering approximately 1.4%. Sequenced material: PBMCs. These receptors came from a woman between 45 and 60 years old in good health and CMV-seronegative.

This rearrangement joins TRBV28 to TRBJ2-3, with D perhaps TRBD2 (5 bases). This CDR3 is 15 amino acids long. V lost 3 bases to trimming and J lost 0 bases, with 10 bases between them. Germline V CDR1 and CDR2: MDHEN, SYDVKM. The CDR3 sequence is CASSLLAISTDTQYF. CDR3 bases: TGTGCCAGCAGTTTGCTAGCAATAAGCACAGATACGCAGTATTTT.

V and J are TRBV7-9 and TRBJ2-1; tentatively, D is TRBD2 (6 bases). Germline V gene data show CDR1 as SEHNR and CDR2 as FQNEAQ (reference sequence). The V end was cut by 4 bases, the J end by 4 bases, with 17 bases between. CDR3 length equals 16 residues. For the CDR3, the DNA is TGTGCCAGCAGCTCCTTTGTTCGGGCGGGATACAATGAGCAGTTCTTC. This encodes CASSSFVRAGYNEQFF.

The rearrangement joins TRBV6-1 to TRBJ1-2, with 8 positions matching TRBD1. The CDR3 loop spans 14 amino acids. With 3 bases clipped from V and 3 bases from J, the junction kept 3 bases outside the gene matches. Germline CDR1 and CDR2: MNHNS and SASEGT. CDR3 sequence reads: CASSETGAYYGYTF. The CDR3 coding sequence is TGTGCCAGCAGTGAGACAGGGGCCTACTATGGCTACACCTTC.

This chain's CDR3 is CASTSVRAPGGEQYF. The CDR3 DNA is TGTGCCAGCACCTCTGTCCGGGCCCCCGGAGGCGAGCAGTACTTC. The V gene is TRBV7-2, the J gene TRBJ2-7, with D tentatively TRBD2 (5 bases). With 7 bases removed from V and 6 bases from J, the gap between germline ends came to 22 bases. Germline CDR1 is SGHTA and CDR2 is FQGNSA. The CDR3 extends over 15 amino acids.

The chain uses TRBV5-1 and TRBJ2-3; maybe TRBD2 (5 bases). The CDR3 totals 14 residues. V gave up 0 bases and J gave up 2 bases, with 7 bases separating them. Looked up from germline, CDR1 is SGHRS and CDR2 is YFSETQ. CDR3 bases: TGCGCCAGCAGCTTGGGGGGAGTCACAGATACGCAGTATTTT. The encoded protein is CASSLGGVTDTQYF.

This clone was recorded once. This chain uses TRBV11-2 with TRBJ2-7, with TRBD1 matching 7 bases. The CDR3 sequence is 16 residues long. Germline-derived CDR1 and CDR2 are SGHAT and FQNNGV. Unmatched junction bases numbered 13, after V lost 1 base and J lost 7 bases. The CDR3 is CASSLVGRQGRDEQYF. Here the CDR3 DNA reads TGTGCCAGCAGCTTAGTGGGTCGACAGGGAAGGGATGAGCAGTACTTC.

V usage is TRBV7-3 and J usage is TRBJ2-1; 12 bases line up with TRBD1. The J segment lost 2 bases and the V segment lost 5 bases, leaving 7 bases of the junction unmatched. Germline-derived CDR1 and CDR2 are SGHTA and FQGTGA. The CDR3 consists of 17 residues. The CDR3 reads CASSPRGTGGTYNEQFF. In nucleotides, the CDR3 is TGTGCCAGCAGCCCTAGGGGGACAGGGGGCACCTACAATGAGCAGTTCTTC. The full variable domain, its missing parts supplied by reference TRBV7-3 and TRBJ2-1, is GAGVSQTPSNKVTEKGKYVELRCDPISGHTALYWYRQSLGQGPEFLIYFQGTGAADDSGLPNDRFFAVRPEGSVSTLKIQRTERGDSAVYLCASSPRGTGGTYNEQFFGPGTRLTVL.

The rearrangement uses TRBV7-2 and TRBJ1-1; D gene unclear. Germline V gene lookup returns CDR1 SGHTA and CDR2 FQGNSA. CDR3 length: 13 residues. V dropped 5 bases and J dropped 7 bases, with 14 bases sitting between them. The CDR3 sequence: CASSRMEAVEAFF. The CDR3 DNA follows: TGTGCCAGCAGCCGAATGGAGGCGGTTGAAGCTTTCTTT.

This clone appeared once. The genes are TRBV5-4 and TRBJ2-2; 10 bases match TRBD1. Trimming took 8 bases from V and 1 from J; bases not matched to a gene: 2. The CDR3 extends over 14 amino acids. Germline assignment: CDR1 SGHNT and CDR2 YYREEE (reference sequence). The CDR3 nucleotides read TGTGCCAGTAGGACAGGGGGGAACACCGGGGAGCTGTTTTTT. As protein: CASRTGGNTGELFF. Filled out from reference TRBV5-4 and TRBJ2-2, the complete variable domain reads ETGVTQSPTHLIKTRGQQVTLRCSSQSGHNTVSWYQQALGQGPQFIFQYYREEENGRGNFPPRFSGLQFPNYSSELNVNALELDDSALYLCASRTGGNTGELFFGEGSRLTVL.